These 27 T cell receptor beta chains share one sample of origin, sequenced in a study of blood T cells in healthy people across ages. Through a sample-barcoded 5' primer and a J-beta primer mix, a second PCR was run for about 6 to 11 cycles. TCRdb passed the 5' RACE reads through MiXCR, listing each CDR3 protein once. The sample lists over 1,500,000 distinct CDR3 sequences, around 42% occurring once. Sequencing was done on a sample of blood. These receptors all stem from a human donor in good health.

The CDR3 reads CASSQYASGGADEQFF. Here the CDR3 DNA reads TGTGCCAGCAGCCAATACGCTAGCGGGGGGGCAGATGAGCAGTTCTTC. The genes are TRBV4-2 and TRBJ2-1; 12 positions match TRBD2. The CDR3 totals 16 residues. The V segment lost 2 bases and the J segment 8 bases; nucleotides outside the gene matches: 7. CDR1 and CDR2 (germline): LGHNA, YNFKEQ.

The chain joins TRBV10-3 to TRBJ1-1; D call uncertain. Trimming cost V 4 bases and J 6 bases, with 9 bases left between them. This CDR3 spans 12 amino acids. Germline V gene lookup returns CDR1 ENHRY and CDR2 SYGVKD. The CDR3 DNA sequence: TGTGCCATCAGTGGCAGTACCGCTGAAGCTTTCTTT. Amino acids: CAISGSTAEAFF.

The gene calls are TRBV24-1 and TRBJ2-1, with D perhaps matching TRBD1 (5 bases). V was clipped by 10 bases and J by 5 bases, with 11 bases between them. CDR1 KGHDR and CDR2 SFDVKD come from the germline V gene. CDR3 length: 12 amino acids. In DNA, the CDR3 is TGTGCCACGGGCGACAGACACAATGAGCAGTTCTTC. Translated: CATGDRHNEQFF.

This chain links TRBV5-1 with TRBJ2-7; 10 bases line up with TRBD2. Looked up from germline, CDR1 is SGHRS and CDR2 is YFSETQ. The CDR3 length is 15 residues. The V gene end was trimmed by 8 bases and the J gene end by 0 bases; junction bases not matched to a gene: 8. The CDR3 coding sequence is TGCGCCAGACAAACCGGGACTAGCGACTCCTACGAGCAGTACTTC. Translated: CARQTGTSDSYEQYF.

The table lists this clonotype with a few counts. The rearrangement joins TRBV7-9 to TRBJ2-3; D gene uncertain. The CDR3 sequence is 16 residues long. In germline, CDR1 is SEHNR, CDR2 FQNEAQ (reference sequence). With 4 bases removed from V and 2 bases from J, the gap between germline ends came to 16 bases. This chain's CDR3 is CASSSPIGGVTDTQYF. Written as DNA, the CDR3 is TGTGCCAGCAGCTCGCCTATTGGTGGTGTCACAGATACGCAGTATTTT.

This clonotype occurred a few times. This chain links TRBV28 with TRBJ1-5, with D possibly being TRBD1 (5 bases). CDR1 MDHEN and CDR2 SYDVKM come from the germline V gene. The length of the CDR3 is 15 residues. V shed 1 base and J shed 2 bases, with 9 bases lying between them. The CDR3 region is CASSLSTEGNQPQHF. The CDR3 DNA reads TGTGCCAGCAGTTTATCGACAGAAGGCAATCAGCCCCAGCATTTT.

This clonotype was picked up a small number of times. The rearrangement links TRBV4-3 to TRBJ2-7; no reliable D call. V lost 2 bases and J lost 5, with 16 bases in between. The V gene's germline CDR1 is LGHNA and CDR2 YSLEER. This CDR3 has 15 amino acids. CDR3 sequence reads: CASSQSDSQLDEQYF. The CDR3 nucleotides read TGCGCCAGCAGCCAATCTGACTCCCAGCTCGACGAGCAGTACTTC.

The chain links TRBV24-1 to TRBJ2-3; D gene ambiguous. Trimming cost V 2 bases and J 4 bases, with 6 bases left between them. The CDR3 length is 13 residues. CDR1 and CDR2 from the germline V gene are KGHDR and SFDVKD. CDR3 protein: CATSDSHADTQYF. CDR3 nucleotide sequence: TGTGCCACCAGTGATTCGCACGCAGATACGCAGTATTTT.

The CDR3 DNA reads TGTGCCATCGGGGCGGGGACAGGGGACAACACTGAAGCTTTCTTT. Its translation: CAIGAGTGDNTEAFF. The chain uses TRBV10-3 and TRBJ1-1; 10 bases are shared with TRBD1. The CDR3 runs to 15 residues. The germline gives CDR1 ENHRY, CDR2 SYGVKD. The J segment lost 2 bases and the V segment lost 8 bases, leaving 8 bases of the junction unmatched.

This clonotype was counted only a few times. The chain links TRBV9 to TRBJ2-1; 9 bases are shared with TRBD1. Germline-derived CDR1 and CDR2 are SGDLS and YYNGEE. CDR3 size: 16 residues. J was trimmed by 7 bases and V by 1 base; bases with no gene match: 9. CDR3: CASSVFPGQGLNEQFF. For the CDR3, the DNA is TGTGCCAGCAGCGTATTCCCGGGACAGGGTTTAAATGAGCAGTTCTTC.

CDR3 in amino acids: CASSHFSGGSYNEQFF. The DNA for the CDR3 is TGTGCCAGCAGCCACTTTAGCGGGGGCTCCTACAATGAGCAGTTCTTC. The chain links TRBV6-2 or TRBV6-3 to TRBJ2-1, with 9 bases matching TRBD2. CDR3 length equals 16 residues. Per the germline V gene, CDR1 is MNHEY and CDR2 is SVGEGT. V was pared by 6 bases and J by 0 bases, with 6 bases of the junction left unmatched.

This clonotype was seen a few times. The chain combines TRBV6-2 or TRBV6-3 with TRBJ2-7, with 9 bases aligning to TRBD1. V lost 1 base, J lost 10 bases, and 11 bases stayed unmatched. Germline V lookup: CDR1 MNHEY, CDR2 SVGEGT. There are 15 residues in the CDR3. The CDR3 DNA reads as TGTGCCAGCAGTTACTTCCCGGGACAGGGAGGAGGTCAGTACTTC. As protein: CASSYFPGQGGGQYF.

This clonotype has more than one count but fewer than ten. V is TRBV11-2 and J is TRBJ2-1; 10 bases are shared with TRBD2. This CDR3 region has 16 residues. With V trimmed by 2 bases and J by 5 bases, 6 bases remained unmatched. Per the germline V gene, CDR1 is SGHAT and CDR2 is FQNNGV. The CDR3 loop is CASSLWSGGAHNEQFF. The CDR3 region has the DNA TGTGCCAGCAGCTTATGGAGCGGGGGGGCCCACAATGAGCAGTTCTTC.

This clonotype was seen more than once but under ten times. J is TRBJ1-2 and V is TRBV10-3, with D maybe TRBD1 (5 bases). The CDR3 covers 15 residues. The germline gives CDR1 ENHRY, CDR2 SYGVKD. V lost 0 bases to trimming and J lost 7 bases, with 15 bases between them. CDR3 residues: CAISESPGDRGGYTF. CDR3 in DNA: TGTGCCATCAGTGAGTCCCCGGGGGATCGAGGTGGCTACACCTTC.

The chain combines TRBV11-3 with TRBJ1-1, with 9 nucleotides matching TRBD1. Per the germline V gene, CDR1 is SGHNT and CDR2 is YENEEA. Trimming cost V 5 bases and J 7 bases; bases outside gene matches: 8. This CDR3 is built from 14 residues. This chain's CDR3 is CASSTRTGEREAFF. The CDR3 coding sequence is TGTGCCAGCAGCACCCGGACAGGGGAACGTGAAGCTTTCTTT.

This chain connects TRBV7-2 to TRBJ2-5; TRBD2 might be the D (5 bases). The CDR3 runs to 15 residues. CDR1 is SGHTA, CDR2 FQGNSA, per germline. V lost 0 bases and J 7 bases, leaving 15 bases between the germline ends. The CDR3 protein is CASSLAVGVHWTQYF. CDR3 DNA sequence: TGTGCCAGCAGCTTAGCTGTCGGGGTCCACTGGACCCAGTACTTC.

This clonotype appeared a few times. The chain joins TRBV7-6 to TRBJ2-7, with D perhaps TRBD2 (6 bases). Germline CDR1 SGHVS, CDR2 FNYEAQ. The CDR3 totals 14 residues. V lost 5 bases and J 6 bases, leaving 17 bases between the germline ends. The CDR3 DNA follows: TGTGCCAGCAGCCACGACACCGGGCGGGGCGAGCAGTACTTC. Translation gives CASSHDTGRGEQYF.

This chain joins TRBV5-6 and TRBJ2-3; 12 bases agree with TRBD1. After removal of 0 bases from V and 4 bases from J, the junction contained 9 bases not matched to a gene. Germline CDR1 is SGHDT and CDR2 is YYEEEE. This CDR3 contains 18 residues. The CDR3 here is CASSLAGTGGASPDTQYF. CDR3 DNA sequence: TGTGCCAGCAGCTTGGCCGGGACAGGGGGCGCGTCCCCAGATACGCAGTATTTT.

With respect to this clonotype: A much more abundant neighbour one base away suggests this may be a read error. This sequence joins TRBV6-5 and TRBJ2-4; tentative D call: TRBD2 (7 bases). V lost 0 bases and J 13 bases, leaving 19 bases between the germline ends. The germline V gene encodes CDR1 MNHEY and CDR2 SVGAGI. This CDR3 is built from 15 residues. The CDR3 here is CASSYSGGPYNEQYF. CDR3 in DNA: TGTGCCAGCAGTTACTCCGGGGGGCCTTACAATGAGCAGTACTTC.

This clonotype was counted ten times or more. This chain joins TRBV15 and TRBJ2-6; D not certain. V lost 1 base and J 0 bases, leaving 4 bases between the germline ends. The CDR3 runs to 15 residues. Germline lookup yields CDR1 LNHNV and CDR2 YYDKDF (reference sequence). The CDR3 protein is CATSRGHSGANVLTF. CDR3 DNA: TGTGCCACCAGCAGAGGACACTCTGGGGCCAACGTCCTGACTTTC. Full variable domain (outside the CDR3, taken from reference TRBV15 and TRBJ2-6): DAMVIQNPRYQVTQFGKPVTLSCSQTLNHNVMYWYQQKSSQAPKLLFHYYDKDFNNEADTPDNFQSRRPNTSFCFLDIRSPGLGDTAMYLCATSRGHSGANVLTFGAGSRLTVL.

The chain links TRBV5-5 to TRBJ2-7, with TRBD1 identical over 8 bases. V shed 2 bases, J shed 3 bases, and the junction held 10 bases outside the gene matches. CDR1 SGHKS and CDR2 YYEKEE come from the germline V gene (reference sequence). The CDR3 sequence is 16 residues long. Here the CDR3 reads CASSFAGGAILYEQYF. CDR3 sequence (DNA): TGTGCCAGCAGCTTTGCAGGGGGCGCAATCCTCTACGAGCAGTACTTC.

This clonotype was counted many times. CDR3 nucleotides: TGTGCCAGCAGTTTCGGGGGAGACCATTACAATGAGCAGTTCTTC. It codes for CASSFGGDHYNEQFF. This chain links TRBV28 with TRBJ2-1, with D perhaps matching TRBD2 (6 bases). The CDR3 runs 15 residues. V lost 3 bases and J 4 bases, leaving 13 bases between the germline ends. Germline V gene lookup returns CDR1 MDHEN and CDR2 SYDVKM.

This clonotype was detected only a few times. The CDR3 coding sequence is TGTGCCAGCTCGGAGGGAAGTTTCCAGCATTTT. This translates into CASSEGSFQHF. V and J are TRBV18 and TRBJ1-5, with D hard to call. Germline loops: CDR1 KGHSH, CDR2 LQKENI. This CDR3 has 11 residues. The V end lost 6 bases, the J end lost 12 bases, and 12 bases lay between the germline ends.

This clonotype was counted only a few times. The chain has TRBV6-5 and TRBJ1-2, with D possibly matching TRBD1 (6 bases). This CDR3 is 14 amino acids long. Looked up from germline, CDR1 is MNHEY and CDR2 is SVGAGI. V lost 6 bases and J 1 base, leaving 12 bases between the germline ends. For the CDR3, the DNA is TGTGCCAGCAGCCCACAGGGATTTAACTATGGCTACACCTTC. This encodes CASSPQGFNYGYTF.

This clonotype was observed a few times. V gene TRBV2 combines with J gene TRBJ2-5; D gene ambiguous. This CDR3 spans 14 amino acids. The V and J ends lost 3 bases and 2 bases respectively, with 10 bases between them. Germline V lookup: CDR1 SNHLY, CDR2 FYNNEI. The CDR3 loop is CASSELVAQETQYF. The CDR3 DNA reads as TGTGCCAGCAGTGAGCTGGTAGCACAAGAGACCCAGTACTTC.

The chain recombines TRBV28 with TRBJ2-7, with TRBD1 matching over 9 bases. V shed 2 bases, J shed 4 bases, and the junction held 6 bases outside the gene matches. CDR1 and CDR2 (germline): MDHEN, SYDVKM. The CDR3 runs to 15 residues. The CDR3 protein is CASSLLPTGGYEQYF. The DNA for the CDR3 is TGTGCCAGCAGTTTACTGCCGACAGGGGGGTACGAGCAGTACTTC.

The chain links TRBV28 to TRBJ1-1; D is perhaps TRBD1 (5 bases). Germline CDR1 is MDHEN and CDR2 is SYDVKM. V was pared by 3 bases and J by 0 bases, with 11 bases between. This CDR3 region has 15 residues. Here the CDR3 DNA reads TGTGCCAGCAGTTTGTTAGGGGAGTTGAACACTGAAGCTTTCTTT. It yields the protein CASSLLGELNTEAFF.